One and the same sample provided the 7 T cell receptor beta chains below, sequenced in a study of cytomegalovirus exposure and HLA in healthy donors. The PCR ran on 60 Vbeta and 13 Jbeta primers. The protocol was immunoSEQ multiplex PCR, while the TCRdb copy is restricted to in-frame clones and leaves out a portion. The table has 100,000 or so clones, 80% to 90% seen once. Source material: PBMCs. The receptors stem from a young woman in good health and CMV-seronegative.

V and J are TRBV5-6 and TRBJ2-3; perhaps TRBD2 as D (6 bases). CDR3 length equals 16 residues. Trimming shortened V by 0 bases and J by 0 bases, and 11 bases separated the two germline ends. The germline CDR1 and CDR2 sequences are SGHDT and YYEEEE. This CDR3 reads CASSLAWGTSTDTQYF. The DNA for the CDR3 is TGTGCCAGCAGCTTGGCCTGGGGGACTAGCACAGATACGCAGTATTTT.

This clone appeared a few times. V gene TRBV2 combines with J gene TRBJ2-7; TRBD2 matches at 8 bases. Germline assignment: CDR1 SNHLY and CDR2 FYNNEI. CDR3 length: 14 residues. V was clipped by 5 bases and J by 2 bases; unmatched bases: 5. CDR3 residues: CASSQSTSAYEQYF. The CDR3, as DNA: TGTGCCAGCAGTCAATCGACTAGCGCCTACGAGCAGTACTTC.

The rearrangement joins TRBV12-2 to TRBJ2-1; the D call in the table, TRBD2, was not verified against the DNA. TRBV12-2 is designated a pseudogene. The CDR3 is 18 amino acids. The CDR3 DNA follows: TGTGCAAGTCGCTTAGGAGGGGGTACTAGCGGGTCCTACAATGAGCAGTTCTTC. Its translation: CASRLGGGTSGSYNEQFF.

The rearrangement joins TRBV7-3 to TRBJ2-7; 9 bases align to TRBD2. CDR3 length equals 15 residues. Germline V gene sequence: CDR1 SGHTA, CDR2 FQGTGA. V gave up 5 bases and J gave up 5 bases; unmatched junction bases: 10. The CDR3 DNA is TGTGCCAGCAGCCCGACTCTAGCGGGGAGGGACGAGCAGTACTTC. It yields the protein CASSPTLAGRDEQYF.

The rearrangement uses TRBV9 and TRBJ2-7; 8 nucleotides line up with TRBD1. V was pared by 4 bases and J by 2 bases, with 5 bases of the junction left unmatched. CDR3 size: 14 residues. Looked up from germline, CDR1 is SGDLS and CDR2 is YYNGEE. The DNA for the CDR3 is TGTGCCAGCAGCCCCCGGGACAGGACCTACGAGCAGTACTTC. This sequence encodes CASSPRDRTYEQYF.

The genes are TRBV6-4 and TRBJ2-2; weak D call: TRBD1 (5 bases). Germline values: CDR1 MRHNA, CDR2 SNTAGT. The CDR3 is made up of 14 amino acids. V shed 6 bases and J shed 4 bases, with 12 bases lying between them. CDR3 nucleotides: TGTGCCAGCAGGGTGGGGCGAGGCACCGGGGAGCTGTTTTTT. It encodes CASRVGRGTGELFF.

In this sample, this clone turned up a few times. The chain links TRBV28 to TRBJ2-7; the match to TRBD1 covers 8 bases. Germline V gene lookup returns CDR1 MDHEN and CDR2 SYDVKM. The CDR3 has 15 residues. V shed 8 bases, J shed 3 bases, and the junction held 12 bases outside the gene matches. The CDR3 spells CASRQFQGAGYEQYF. The CDR3 nucleotides read TGTGCCAGCCGACAATTCCAGGGGGCGGGCTACGAGCAGTACTTC.